This T cell receptor beta chain was sequenced during a study of graft-versus-host responses after intestinal transplantation (dated by TCRdb to about 2021). In the study overall: Multivisceral, liver-intestinal, or isolated intestinal transplants were received by the recipients. Anti-thymocyte globulin induction was given to all recipients, followed by maintenance tacrolimus and steroids for approximately 3 years. Bulk TCR-beta CDR3 sequencing was used to track graft-versus-host and host-versus-graft alloreactive T cell clones in the graft, circulation and bone marrow after intestinal transplantation. Alloreactive clones were identified by sequencing pre-transplant mixed lymphocyte reaction products and comparing them with unstimulated pre-transplant donor and recipient T cells. Of the roughly 25 intestinal transplant recipients enrolled in the cohort, one of whom was a retransplant, a few patients without pretransplant specimens were excluded. Donor T cell macrochimerism was defined as a peak of at least 4% donor T cells among recipient peripheral blood mononuclear cells. Instead of going to the commercial service, samples from three later patients were sequenced in-house on an Illumina MiSeq and processed with MiXCR. Overall study outcomes, separate from this receptor: In the allografts of patients with donor T cell macrochimerism, GvH to HvG T cell clonal ratios were high. GvH clones were found in recipient bone marrow, and some of the GvH clones appeared earlier in ileal mucosa or blood, which is consistent with an intestinal mucosal origin. Peak levels of circulating GvH clones were associated with declines in HvG clones early after transplant. The relatively low number and heterogeneity of intestinal transplant patients limited the conclusions.

The library was prepared using the immunoSEQ multiplex PCR assay. For most patients, genomic DNA was subjected to high-throughput TCR-beta CDR3 sequencing by Adaptive Biotechnologies. In the source study's methods: TCR sequencing data were retrieved from Adaptive's ImmunoSEQ software for 18 patients, whereas three other patients were processed with MiXCR and VDJtools. CDR3 nucleotide sequences shared between donor and recipient were removed because the origin of such sequences could not be assigned. At least 2-fold expansion over unstimulated cells and a minimum CFSE-low frequency of 0.002% (template counts) or 0.001% (read counts) were required for clones to be classified as alloreactive. Clones were considered mappable if detected in sequenced pre-transplant spleen, lymph node, or MLR CFSE-low populations of the donor or recipient. Cumulative frequency of alloreactive clones was calculated as a percentage of all sequences weighted by copy number. Sourced from immuneACCESS, this table was stored by TCRdb with only in-frame sequences that have V and J called. A share of the clones is absent; for the studies checked, an unresolved V gene accounts for under half, and the remainder has no known explanation. The D gene and trimming were derived from the DNA, and the V and J assignments and clone size from that table. This sample gives tens of thousands of clones in total; 91% of them show up just once. The top ten clonotypes cover approximately 2.9% of the sample.

As regards this clone: No antigen is known for it. Base qualities are not at hand, and no much larger clone is one base apart.

Blood samples were collected up to 4 times in the first month after transplant and then at least monthly when available. Measured from the cysteine to the phenylalanine, the CDR3 is 18 residues long. This entry keeps only the CDR3 DNA: 54 bases, framed from base 1. This specimen consisted of PBMCs, obtained 118 days after intestinal transplantation. This clonotype was obtained from a human patient who received an intestinal transplant, so some T cells may come from the graft donor. Recombination joined TRBV21-1 with TRBJ2-3; the table's D call, TRBD2, has no DNA check behind it. TRBV21-1 is tagged as a pseudogene. The CDR3 corresponds to CASSKDRGTSGDTDTQYF. The sequence in DNA is TGTGCCAGCAGCAAAGATAGAGGGACTAGCGGGGATACAGATACGCAGTATTTT.